This T cell receptor beta chain was identified in a study of tumor-infiltrating lymphocytes in primary liver carcinoma. Constant-region priming of about 520 ng total RNA yielded TCR beta cDNA. Libraries covering TCR beta were generated through three nested multiplex PCR rounds (using a slightly modified ARM-PCR). TRBV1-TRBV30 forward primers paired with a C-beta reverse primer drove the first two PCR rounds, around 9 cycles each. Via MiXCR, TCRdb re-called the multiplex PCR reads, giving one row per CDR3 protein. The data show fewer than 150,000 distinct CDR3 sequences, roughly 69% seen once. Concerning this clonotype: Its ends do not fully match the called genes, so a read error is possible.

Looked up from germline, CDR1 is KGHSY and CDR2 is FQNENV. This CDR3 is built from 14 residues. Co-extracted RNA and DNA came from roughly 20-30 mg of unsorted bulk tissue. The sequenced sample was liver tumor tissue from sampling region 1. The subset was: tumor region T1, superior pole. The sequence was collected from a woman aged 60-75 years with primary liver carcinoma and hepatitis B virus infection. This rearrangement joins TRBV16 to TRBJ1-5; D uncertain. The chain's CDR3 is CASSQLGGNQTQHF. The CDR3, as DNA: TGTGCCAGCAGCCAATTAGGAGGAAATCAGACCCAGCATTTT.